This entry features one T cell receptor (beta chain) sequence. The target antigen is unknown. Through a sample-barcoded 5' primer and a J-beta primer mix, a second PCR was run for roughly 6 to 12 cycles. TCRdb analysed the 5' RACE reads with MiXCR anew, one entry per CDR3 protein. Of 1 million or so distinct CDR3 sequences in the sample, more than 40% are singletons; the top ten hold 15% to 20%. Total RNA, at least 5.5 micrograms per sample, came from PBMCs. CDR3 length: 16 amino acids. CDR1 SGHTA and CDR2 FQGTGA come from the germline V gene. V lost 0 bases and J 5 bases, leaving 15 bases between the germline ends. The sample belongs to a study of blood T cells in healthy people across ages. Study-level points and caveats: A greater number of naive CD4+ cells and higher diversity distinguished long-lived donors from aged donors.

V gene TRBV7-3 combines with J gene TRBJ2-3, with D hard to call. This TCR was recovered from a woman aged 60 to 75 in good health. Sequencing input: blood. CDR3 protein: CASSLTLGSPGDTQYF. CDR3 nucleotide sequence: TGTGCCAGCAGCTTAACCCTAGGGTCTCCAGGAGATACGCAGTATTTT.